This T cell receptor beta chain is from a study of T cells after yellow fever vaccination. Findings and caveats of the study: The booster response re-showed most primary clones: more than 95% CD4, more than 70% CD8.

This clonotype was seen a single time. Its antigen is not known. Germline V lookup: CDR1 SQVTM, CDR2 ANQGSEA. V lost 5 bases, J lost 5 bases, and 12 bases lay in between. This CDR3 is built from 12 residues. Template-switching 5'RACE yielded the TCR cDNA; a universal primer site and UMIs were added in the process. TCRdb re-called the 5' RACE reads through MiXCR, storing one row per CDR3 protein. The table shows around 530,000 distinct CDR3 sequences, with roughly 17% occurring only once. The V call is TRBV29-1, the J call TRBJ2-5; D might be TRBD1 (6 bases). This clonotype was obtained from a man aged 18 to 30 who received the YFV17D yellow fever vaccine. The specimen was PBMCs, collected around 5 days after the first yellow fever vaccination. CDR3: CSVFGQGETQYF. CDR3 in DNA: TGCAGCGTTTTCGGCCAGGGGGAGACCCAGTACTTC. Variable domain in full (rest from reference TRBV29-1 and TRBJ2-5): SAVISQKPSRDICQRGTSLTIQCQVDSQVTMMFWYRQQPGQSLTLIATANQGSEATYESGFVIDKFPISRPNLTFSTLTVSNMSPEDSSIYLCSVFGQGETQYFGPGTRLLVL.